Below, one TCR beta chain is given with its context. The assay was immunoSEQ multiplex PCR, and TCRdb's table has in-frame clones only and misses some. The table lists fewer than 150,000 clones, 88% of them singletons. This sample is part of a study of cytomegalovirus exposure and HLA in healthy donors. Per the germline V gene, CDR1 is MDHEN and CDR2 is SYDVKM. V lost 4 bases and J 1 base, leaving 13 bases between the germline ends. The CDR3 runs 15 residues. This clonotype originated in a woman aged 18 to 35 in good health and CMV-seropositive. The chain employs TRBV28 and TRBJ1-2; D remains unclear. The sequencing input was PBMCs. CDR3 DNA sequence: TGTGCCAGCAGTTCGGGAAGCCCTGTTAACTATGGCTACACCTTC. Protein product: CASSSGSPVNYGYTF.